This T cell receptor (beta chain) was sequenced for a study of radiotherapy plus CTLA-4 blockade in lung cancer. About the study: Of all patients, approximately 17% responded objectively and about 30% showed disease control.

Assay used: immunoSEQ multiplex PCR; TCRdb lists only in-frame clones, some missing. The sample has around 43,000 clones; approximately 68% are singletons. Chemo-refractory metastatic non-small-cell lung cancer patients underwent focal radiation alongside CTLA-4 blockade with ipilimumab. The V end was cut by 0 bases, the J end by 0 bases, with 11 bases between. Germline CDR1 SGHTA, CDR2 FQGNSA. The CDR3 sequence is 16 residues long. The input for sequencing was peripheral blood, taken from a patient treated with radiotherapy plus ipilimumab. This TCR was sampled from a human donor with non-small cell lung cancer who had stable disease on radiotherapy plus ipilimumab. The V gene is TRBV7-2, the J gene TRBJ1-1, with D unclear. CDR3 region: CASSLAFGGMNTEAFF. As DNA, the CDR3 is TGTGCCAGCAGCTTAGCATTTGGAGGCATGAACACTGAAGCTTTCTTT.